This T cell receptor (beta chain) is from a study of cytomegalovirus exposure and HLA in healthy donors (dated by TCRdb to between 2016 and 2019). With regard to the full study: According to an earlier analysis of 450 to 650 of the donors, about 180 million T cells yielded roughly 110 million unique TCR beta sequences and approximately 280 Gb of sequence data. Approximately 330 gigabases of sequencing data and around 90 million unique TCR sequences made up an early release that covered nearly 650 HLA-typed donors. Among the roughly 430 genotyped donors, around 79% belonged to the genetic ancestry cluster associated with self-reported Caucasian donors. The study was designed to test whether signatures of past pathogen exposure could be identified by cataloging public T cell receptors. The study profiled the T cell repertoires of about 640 subjects by immunosequencing and related them to cytomegalovirus serostatus. Besides the first cohort of approximately 710 subjects, a separate validation cohort made up of over a hundred different subjects was used. The study combined high-throughput TCR immunosequencing, statistical association of individual TCRs with disease status, and machine learning to predict cytomegalovirus infection status. A later analysis re-examined previously published TCR beta repertoires from 600 to 700 donors and added high-resolution HLA genotyping to investigate patterns of TCR occurrence. Rather than drawing on any new phenotypic data, the later analysis identified candidate immune exposures from TCR beta sequences and the way those sequences occurred across donors. In an earlier analysis of 500 to 650 of the donors, high-throughput TCR beta sequencing was used to judge whether each TCR beta V gene segment behaved as functional or pseudogenic. Donor age, sex, ethnicity and CMV serostatus were compiled alongside the repertoire data. In a later genetic analysis, genome-wide SNP genotypes for 398 of the 666 donors were used, and that subset was treated as a discovery cohort. Every discovery cohort repertoire had been produced on one sequencing platform. HLA typing covered class I and class II loci at four-digit resolution. Typing coverage varied by locus: roughly 620-630 donors for A, B, C, DRB1 and DQB1; around 560 for DQA1; some 610 for DPA1; around 450 for DPB1. Four to six DR-DQ haplotypes were handled as single units for association and clustering, since linkage in the cohort was strong. Among around 400 genotyped donors of the cohort, an average of approximately 200,000 unique TCR beta nucleotide sequences was sequenced per donor, of which roughly 17% were non-productive.

From the cysteine through the phenylalanine, the CDR3 covers 14 amino acids. Of the read, only the CDR3 DNA is kept; its 42 bases are in frame from base 1. V lost 3 bases and J lost 3 bases, and the count of bases not matched to a germline gene is 2. CDR1 SGDLS and CDR2 YYNGEE were looked up in the germline V gene. The receptor library was made with the immunoSEQ multiplex PCR assay. For the multiplex PCR, a mixture combining 60 forward primers for TCR Vbeta segments and 13 reverse primers for TCR Jbeta segments was used. The CDR3 region of rearranged TCR beta genes was amplified from genomic DNA by a multiplex PCR assay. On the Illumina HiSeq System, the amplified TCR beta libraries were sequenced as 87-base-pair reads. Under the source paper's analysis protocol: In a later analysis, approximately 74 million unique TCR beta chains were counted across the roughly 700 repertoires, and around 10 million of these chains were shared by at least two donors. To remove PCR and sequencing errors, raw reads were error-corrected and collapsed into unique sequences using a nearest-neighbor algorithm that merged closely related sequences. Alignment of CDR3 sequences to IMGT reference sequences was used to assign V, D and J gene segments. Each retained sequence needed at least a six-nucleotide match to both a V gene segment and a J gene segment. A rearrangement was called productive if the CDR3 had no stop codons and remained in frame with V and J, and every other rearrangement was called non-productive. Following IMGT convention, CDR3 was defined as the stretch from the second conserved V-encoded cysteine up to the conserved J-encoded phenylalanine. The earlier analysis of about 620 of the donors excluded sequences that lacked an unambiguous match to a single V gene segment. An earlier analysis of 550 to 650 of the donors classified V segments as functional when productive rearrangements were above 56.7% and as segregating when the standard deviation between donors was above 5%. A statistical classification framework was built for diagnosing cytomegalovirus status from the catalog of TCR beta chain sequences. V and J gene assignment, in a later analysis, came from comparing TCR nucleotide sequences with IMGT/GENE-DB human TR gene sequences. Using the TCRdist pipeline, a later analysis assigned CDR3 sequences along with most-parsimonious VDJ recombination scenarios. In a later analysis, every TCR beta chain was defined by the combination of its CDR3 amino acid sequence and its V-gene family, and reads without a unique V-gene family were dropped. As a way to deal with suspected cross-contamination and a sequencing artifact, a later analysis dropped hundreds of nucleotide sequences that were highly shared and had low generation probability. In a later analysis, a clonal expansion index was calculated for each public chain from normalized within-repertoire ranks of inferred template counts. In a later analysis, generation probabilities were computed with a VDJ recombination model fitted to out-of-frame rearrangements, and the resulting probabilities were checked against IGoR. In a later analysis, hypergeometric tests were used to score TCR-TCR, TCR-HLA and TCR-CMV co-occurrence, with a repertoire-size bias correction applied to TCR pairs. A later analysis estimated false discovery rates by permuting HLA or CMV assignments 20 times. In a later analysis, co-occurring TCRs were grouped using DBSCAN, and TCRdist sequence similarity was added for clustering within HLA-allele-positive subsets. Co-occurrence clustering excluded repertoires with fewer than 30,000 or more than 120,000 public chains, plus five with anomalous nucleotide sharing. Held by TCRdb, this immuneACCESS table contains in-frame sequences only and omits some clones. Under half of the omission traces to an unresolved V gene where checked; the cause of the rest is unknown. V, J and clone size derive from that table, while D and trimming were established from the DNA sequence. The sample table contains 150,000 or so clones; only one count was recorded for about 75% of them. The top ten hold 2% to 2.5% of the sample.

General study outcomes and caveats: Presence/absence analyses assumed roughly uniform sequencing depth across donors, an assumption that may not hold. Several of the top co-occurrence clusters appeared to be linked to parvovirus B19, influenza, CMV and Epstein-Barr virus, according to a later analysis. Because the 87-base-pair reads could not distinguish some IMGT-functional V segments, including TRBV6-2 and TRBV6-3, those segments were excluded. Across donors, most TCR sequences were observed very rarely, whereas some public TCRs were present in many individuals. Because counts were too low, fewer than 20 rarely observed V segments, including chromosome 9 orphons, were excluded from the earlier analysis of 587 of the donors. In a later analysis, the rate of TCR association differed among HLA loci, with DRB1 alleles having the most associated TCRs and HLA-C alleles having the fewest. A later analysis associated 16,951 TCR beta sequences with specific HLA alleles at a false discovery rate of 0.05. Correlated functional status among segregating V segments might be attributable to linkage disequilibrium, but an unknown experimental factor could not be ruled out. In both the original and validation cohorts, the classifier was reported to diagnose cytomegalovirus status with high specificity and sensitivity. HLA typing was unavailable for some donors at each locus, so association tests used only the typed subset. Assigning TCR associations to individual alleles was difficult when HLA alleles, especially DR and DQ, strongly co-occurred. The authors suggested that the approach could potentially be extended to other disease states and immunological phenotypes. A further reported finding was that TCR beta sequences accurately predicted the HLA-A and HLA-B alleles for most subjects in the first cohort. Immune exposure information for the cohort was limited to CMV serostatus. V-gene and J-gene trimming of TCR beta chains was associated with a missense DCLRE1C variant in a later genetic analysis, and the association was replicated in an independent cohort. An earlier analysis of 450 to 750 of the donors showed that most TCR beta V segments appeared in productive rearrangements either about 87% or about 30% of the time, which broadly matched IMGT annotations. In a later analysis, HLA-associated TCR beta chains were found to be more clonally expanded and to have lower generation probabilities than equally common non-associated chains. In a later analysis, most CMV-associated TCR beta chains were found to appear HLA-restricted, with HLA associations seemingly driven largely by CMV exposure. Only TCR beta chains were sequenced in this cohort, and the absence of alpha or paired-chain data limited detectable features. In a later genetic analysis, fewer N-insertions in productive TCRs were reported among donors in an Asian-associated ancestry cluster than the 666-donor mean. The study listed 164 TCR beta chains as associated with cytomegalovirus. Three of the identified cytomegalovirus-associated TCR beta chains were confirmed in vitro to be specific for cytomegalovirus antigens. The sequencing pipeline was judged likely to have produced a cluster of highly shared sequence variants as a technical artifact.

Worth noting for this clone: This receptor's antigen is unknown. No much larger clonotype is one base removed from it; base qualities were not supplied.

The cohort was made up of roughly 670 healthy bone marrow donors. At the time of sampling, every cohort member was nominally healthy, though immune exposures that went unrecorded were likely present. The donor was CMV seronegative and belonged to the group of 352 seronegative cohort members. Each donor provided a peripheral blood sample, and peripheral blood mononuclear cells were used for TCR beta sequencing. The Qiagen DNeasy Blood Extraction Kit was used to extract genomic DNA from the blood cell samples. The sequenced sample was PBMCs. This sequence uses TRBV9 and TRBJ2-3; the central 9 bases match TRBD1. The source of this sequence is a female donor in good health and CMV-seronegative. The nucleotide sequence reads TGTGCCAGCAGCGGGGGACAGGGAACAGATACGCAGTATTTT. It translates to CASSGGQGTDTQYF. Extended through the reference TRBV9 and TRBJ2-3 proteins, this CDR3 yields the full variable domain: DSGVTQTPKHLITATGQRVTLRCSPRSGDLSVYWYQQSLDQGLQFLIQYYNGEERAKGNILERFSAQQFPDLHSELNLSSLELGDSALYFCASSGGQGTDTQYFGPGTRLTVL.